The clone carrying this TCR beta chain was observed at least ten times. Its antigen is as yet unknown. As to time point: sample taken at primary tumor resection. The donors were 55 to 80 patients with non-small cell lung cancer that was early-stage and untreated. Unsorted whole RNA of tumor, nontumor lung or frozen PBMC was sequenced. This sample is part of a study of spatial heterogeneity in lung cancer. Across the study: The study consistently detected more beta-chain than alpha-chain sequences.

TCRdb reanalysed the 5' RACE reads using MiXCR and keeps one entry per CDR3 protein. The sample contains around 19,000 distinct CDR3 sequences, around 6.5% of which appear only once. Regarding the study as a whole: Counts that tracked tumor mutation counts were those of expanded intratumoral alpha and beta TCRs.

The CDR3 sequence is 15 residues long. V shed 6 bases, J shed 0 bases, and the junction held 5 bases outside the gene matches. The sequences come from lung tumor tissue, collected at surgery. This chain joins TRBV12-3 or TRBV12-4 and TRBJ2-3, with TRBD1 matching 8 bases. The sequence came from a female donor with early-stage non-small cell lung cancer. In DNA, the CDR3 is TGTGCCAGCAGGAGACAGGGGACTAGCACAGATACGCAGTATTTT. Amino acid sequence: CASRRQGTSTDTQYF.